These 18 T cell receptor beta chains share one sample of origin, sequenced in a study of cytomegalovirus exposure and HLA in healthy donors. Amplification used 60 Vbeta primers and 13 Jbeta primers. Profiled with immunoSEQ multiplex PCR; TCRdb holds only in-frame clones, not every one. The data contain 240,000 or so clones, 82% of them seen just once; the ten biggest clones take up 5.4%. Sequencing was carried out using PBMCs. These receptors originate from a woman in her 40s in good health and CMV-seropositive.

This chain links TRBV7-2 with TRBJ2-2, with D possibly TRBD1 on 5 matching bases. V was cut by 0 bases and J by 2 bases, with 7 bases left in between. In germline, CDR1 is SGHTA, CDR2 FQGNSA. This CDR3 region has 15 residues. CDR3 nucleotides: TGTGCCAGCAGCTTAGCCGGACAAAACACCGGGGAGCTGTTTTTT. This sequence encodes CASSLAGQNTGELFF.

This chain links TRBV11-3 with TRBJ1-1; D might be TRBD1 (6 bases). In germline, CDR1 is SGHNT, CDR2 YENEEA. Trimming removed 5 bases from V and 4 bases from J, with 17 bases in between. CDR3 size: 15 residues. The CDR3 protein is CASSRRGWGGTEAFF. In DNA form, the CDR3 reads TGTGCCAGCAGCCGCAGGGGTTGGGGGGGCACTGAAGCTTTCTTT. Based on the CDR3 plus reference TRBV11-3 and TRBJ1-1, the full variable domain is EAGVVQSPRYKIIEKKQPVAFWCNPISGHNTLYWYLQNLGQGPELLIRYENEEAVDDSQLPKDRFSAERLKGVDSTLKIQPAELGDSAVYLCASSRRGWGGTEAFFGQGTRLTVV.

In DNA form, the CDR3 reads TGTGCCAGCAGTTCGGGACAGACCCGTGGCAATGAGCAGTTCTTC. This encodes CASSSGQTRGNEQFF. The chain uses TRBV6-1 and TRBJ2-1; 7 bases align to TRBD1. V dropped 5 bases and J dropped 6; count of bases not matched to a gene: 10. This CDR3 comprises 15 residues. In germline, CDR1 is MNHNS, CDR2 SASEGT.

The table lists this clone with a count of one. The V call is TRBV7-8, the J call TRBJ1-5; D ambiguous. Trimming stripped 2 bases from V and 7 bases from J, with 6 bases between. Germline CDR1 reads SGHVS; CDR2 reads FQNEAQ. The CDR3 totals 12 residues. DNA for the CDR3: TGTGCCAGCAGCTTAAGCCCCCAGCCCCAGCATTTT. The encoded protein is CASSLSPQPQHF.

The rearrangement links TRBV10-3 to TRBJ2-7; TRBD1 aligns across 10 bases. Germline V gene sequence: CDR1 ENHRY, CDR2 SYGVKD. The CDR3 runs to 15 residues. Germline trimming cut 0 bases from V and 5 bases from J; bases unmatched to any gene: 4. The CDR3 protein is CAISESGTGVNEQYF. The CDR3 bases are TGTGCCATCAGTGAGTCGGGGACAGGGGTAAACGAGCAGTACTTC.

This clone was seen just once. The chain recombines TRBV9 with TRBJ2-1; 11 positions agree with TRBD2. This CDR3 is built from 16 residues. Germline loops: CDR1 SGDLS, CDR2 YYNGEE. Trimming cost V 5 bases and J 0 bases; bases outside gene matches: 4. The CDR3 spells CASSFSGGVSYNEQFF. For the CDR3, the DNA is TGTGCCAGCAGTTTTAGCGGGGGGGTCTCCTACAATGAGCAGTTCTTC.

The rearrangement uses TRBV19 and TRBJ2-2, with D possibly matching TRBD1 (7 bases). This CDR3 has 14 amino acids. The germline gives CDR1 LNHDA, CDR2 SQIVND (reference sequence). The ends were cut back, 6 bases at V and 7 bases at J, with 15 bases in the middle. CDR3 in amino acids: CASSRETGYGELFF. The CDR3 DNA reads TGTGCCAGTAGCCGGGAGACAGGGTACGGGGAGCTGTTTTTT.

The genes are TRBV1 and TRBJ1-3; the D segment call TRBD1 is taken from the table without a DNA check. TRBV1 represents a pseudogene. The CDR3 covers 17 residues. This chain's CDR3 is CTSSQNLDRASGNTIYF. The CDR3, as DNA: TGCACCAGCAGCCAAAATTTAGACAGGGCCTCTGGAAACACCATATATTTT.

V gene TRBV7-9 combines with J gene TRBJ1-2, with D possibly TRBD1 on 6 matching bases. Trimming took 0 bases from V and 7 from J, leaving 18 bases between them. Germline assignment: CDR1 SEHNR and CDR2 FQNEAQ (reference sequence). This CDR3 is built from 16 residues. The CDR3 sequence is CASSLALWEQGSGYTF. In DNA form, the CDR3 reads TGTGCCAGCAGCTTAGCCCTATGGGAACAGGGAAGTGGCTACACCTTC.

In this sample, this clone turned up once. Here the CDR3 reads CASSRSGGHTGELFF. DNA of the CDR3: TGCGCCAGCAGCCGATCCGGGGGGCACACCGGGGAGCTGTTTTTT. The chain couples TRBV4-3 to TRBJ2-2; tentatively, D is TRBD2 (7 bases). This CDR3 spans 15 amino acids. The germline V and J ends were trimmed by 4 bases and 3 bases, with 12 bases remaining between them. Per germline, CDR1 LGHNA and CDR2 YSLEER.

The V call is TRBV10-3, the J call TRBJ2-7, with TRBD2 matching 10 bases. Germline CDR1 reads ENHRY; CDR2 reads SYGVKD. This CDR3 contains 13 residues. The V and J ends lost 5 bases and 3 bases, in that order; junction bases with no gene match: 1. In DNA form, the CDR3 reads TGTGCCATCAGTCAGCGGGAGGGCTACGAGCAGTACTTC. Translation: CAISQREGYEQYF.

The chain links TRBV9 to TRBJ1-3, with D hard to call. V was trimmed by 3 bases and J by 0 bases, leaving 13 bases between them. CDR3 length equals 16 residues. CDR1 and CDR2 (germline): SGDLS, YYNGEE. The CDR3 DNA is TGTGCCAGCAGCGAGACTCTACCTAGCTCTGGAAACACCATATATTTT. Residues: CASSETLPSSGNTIYF.

As DNA, the CDR3 is TGTGCCAGCTCACCACTCAGGGCCCACGAGCAGTACTTC. This sequence encodes CASSPLRAHEQYF. The V and J genes are TRBV18 and TRBJ2-7, with D perhaps TRBD1 (5 bases). This CDR3 region has 13 residues. Trimming cost V 1 base and J 5 bases, with 9 bases left between them. CDR1 and CDR2 (germline): KGHSH, LQKENI.

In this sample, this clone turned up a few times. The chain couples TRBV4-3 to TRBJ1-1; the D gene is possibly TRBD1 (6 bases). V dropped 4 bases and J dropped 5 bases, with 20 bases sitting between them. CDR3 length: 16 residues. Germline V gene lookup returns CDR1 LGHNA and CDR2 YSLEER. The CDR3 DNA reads TGCGCCAGCAGCCCCCAGCTGGGGGCTGGAGGAACTGAAGCTTTCTTT. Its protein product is CASSPQLGAGGTEAFF.

CDR3 region: CASSESGRGDGYTF. The CDR3 DNA is TGTGCCAGCAGTGAATCTGGCAGGGGAGATGGCTACACCTTC. V is TRBV25-1 and J is TRBJ1-2, with D possibly matching TRBD1 (6 bases). Trimming took 1 base from V and 6 from J, leaving 12 bases between them. This CDR3 has 14 residues. Looked up from germline, CDR1 is MGHDK and CDR2 is SYGVNS.

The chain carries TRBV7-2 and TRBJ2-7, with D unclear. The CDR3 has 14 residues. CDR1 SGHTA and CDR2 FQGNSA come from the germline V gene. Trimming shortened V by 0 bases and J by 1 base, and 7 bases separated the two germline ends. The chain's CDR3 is CASSLAHLSYEQYF. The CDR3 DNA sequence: TGTGCCAGCAGCTTAGCGCACCTATCCTACGAGCAGTACTTC.

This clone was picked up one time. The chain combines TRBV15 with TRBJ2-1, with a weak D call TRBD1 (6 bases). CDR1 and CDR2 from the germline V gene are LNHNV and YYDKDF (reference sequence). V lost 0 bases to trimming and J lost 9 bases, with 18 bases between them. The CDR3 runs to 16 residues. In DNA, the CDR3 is TGTGCCACCAGCAGAGACGGGACAACTACCCATGGTGAGCAGTTCTTC. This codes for CATSRDGTTTHGEQFF.

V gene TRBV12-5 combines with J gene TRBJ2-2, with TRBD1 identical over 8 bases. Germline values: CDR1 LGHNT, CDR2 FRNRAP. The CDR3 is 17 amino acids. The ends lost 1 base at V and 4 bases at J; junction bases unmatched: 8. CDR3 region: CASGLAVRGLITGELFF. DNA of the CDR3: TGTGCTAGTGGTTTGGCCGTCAGGGGGCTCATCACCGGGGAGCTGTTTTTT. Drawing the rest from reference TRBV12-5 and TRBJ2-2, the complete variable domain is DARVTQTPRHKVTEMGQEVTMRCQPILGHNTVFWYRQTMMQGLELLAYFRNRAPLDDSGMPKDRFSAEMPDATLATLKIQPSEPRDSAVYFCASGLAVRGLITGELFFGEGSRLTVL.